This TCR beta chain derives from a study of T cell responses to AZD1222 COVID-19 vaccine. This clone has more than one count but fewer than ten. CDR1 is MNHEY and CDR2 is SMNVEV in the germline V gene (reference sequence). Trimming removed 2 bases from V and 1 base from J, with 12 bases in between. The CDR3 is 16 amino acids. Method: immunoSEQ multiplex PCR; TCRdb's copy keeps in-frame clones and lacks some. The sample yields over 75,000 clones, approximately 85% seen once. This rearrangement joins TRBV27 to TRBJ1-5, with D possibly being TRBD1 (5 bases). The sequencing used peripheral blood, collected 28 days after the second AZD1222 dose. The receptor's source is an adult who received the AZD1222 COVID-19 vaccine. The CDR3 bases are TGTGCCAGCAGTTTAACGACGGGGGGAAGCAATCAGCCCCAGCATTTT. Residues: CASSLTTGGSNQPQHF.